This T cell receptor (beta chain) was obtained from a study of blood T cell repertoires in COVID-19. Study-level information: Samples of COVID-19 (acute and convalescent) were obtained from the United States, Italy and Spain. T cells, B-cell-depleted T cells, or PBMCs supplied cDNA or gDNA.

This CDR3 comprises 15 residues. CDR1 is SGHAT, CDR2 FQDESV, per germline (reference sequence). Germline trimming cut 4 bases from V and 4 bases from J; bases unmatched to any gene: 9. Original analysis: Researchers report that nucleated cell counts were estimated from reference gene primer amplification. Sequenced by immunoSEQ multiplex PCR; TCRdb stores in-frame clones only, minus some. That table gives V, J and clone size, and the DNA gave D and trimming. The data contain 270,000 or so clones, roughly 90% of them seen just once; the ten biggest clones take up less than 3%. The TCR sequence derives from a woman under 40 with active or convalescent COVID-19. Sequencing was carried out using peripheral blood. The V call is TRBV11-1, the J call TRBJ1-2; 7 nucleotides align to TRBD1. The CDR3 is CASSSGQERSYGYTF. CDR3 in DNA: TGTGCCAGCAGCTCAGGACAGGAAAGGAGCTATGGCTACACCTTC.